This T cell receptor beta chain came from a study of blood T cell repertoires in COVID-19. Overall study: Samples came from the United States, Italy and Spain, spanning acute and convalescent COVID-19. PBMCs, B-cell-depleted T cells, or T cells provided the cDNA or gDNA that made up the material.

Methods used by the authors: Reference gene primer amplification in the assay estimated nucleated cell counts. Libraries were prepared by immunoSEQ multiplex PCR; TCRdb keeps only in-frame clonotypes and omits some of them. From that table come the V and J calls and clone size; the DNA was used to work out D and trimming. Of 190,000 or so clones in the sample, about nine tenths were seen once. The CDR3 is 13 amino acids. Deletions cut 6 bases from V and 4 bases from J, with 13 bases between. CDR1 is KGHSH, CDR2 LQKENI, per germline. The sequence came from a woman aged 30 to 39 with acute or convalescent COVID-19. The sample was peripheral blood. V usage is TRBV18 and J usage is TRBJ2-7; D gene ambiguous. The DNA of the CDR3 is TGTGCCAGCTCCGACTCCTCCTTATACGAGCAGTACTTC. Encoded protein: CASSDSSLYEQYF.